The present TCR beta chain was sequenced within a study of blood T cell repertoires in COVID-19 (dated by TCRdb to the early 2020s). With respect to the entire study: Samples covering the acute and convalescent phases of COVID-19 were provided by collaborators in the United States, Italy and Spain. The material from the prospective study consisted of cDNA or gDNA derived from T cells, B-cell-depleted T cells, or PBMCs. Subjects who had been exposed to COVID-19, were actively infected with it, or had recovered from it provided the deeply sampled blood TCRbeta repertoires that made up the dataset. The repertoires were released in a freely available public database meant as a resource for research on the immune response to SARS-CoV-2. Samples came from the ongoing ImmuneRACE study (first 160 participants) plus 1,254 subjects from 6 global collaborators. The sample metadata nearly always contained a de-identified subject ID, COVID-19 status, age in years and sex. Where available, HLA class I and class II types were taken from metadata supplied by the sample provider and were not determined by assay-based typing. Results and caveats for the whole study, not just this receptor: Clinical and demographic metadata were provided uncurated, with the amount varying by source and participant.

In the prospective study, participants were roughly 18 to 100 years old, resided in about two dozen geographic areas of the United States, and were enrolled through a virtual design. In the prospective study, cohorts were assigned on the basis of participant-reported clinical history obtained from a screening survey and a study questionnaire. Recovered participants in ImmuneRACE Cohort 3 were defined as having two consecutive negative NP/OP PCR tests, clearance from a healthcare professional, or resolution of symptoms. In the prospective study, whole blood, serum and a nasopharyngeal or oropharyngeal swab were collected from each participant by mobile phlebotomists. Prospective study participants could optionally give additional blood draws and questionnaires over an approximately two-month period. Before DNA extraction, blood samples from the prospective study were shipped at room temperature or frozen.

V and J are trimmed by 5 bases and 6 bases, and the gene matches miss 7 bases of the junction. The CDR3 runs 14 amino acids, cysteine and phenylalanine included. The sequence is cut down to CDR3 DNA, 42 bases in frame from base 1. Sequences MNHNY (CDR1) and SVGAGI (CDR2) are obtained from the germline V gene (reference sequence). The immunoSEQ Assay, a bias-controlled multiplex PCR, was used to amplify TCRbeta CDR3 regions from genomic DNA. Under the source paper's analysis protocol: The number of nucleated cells in each sample was estimated by amplification of reference gene primers within the assay. To quantify the absolute abundance of each unique TCRbeta CDR3 rearrangement, sequence reads were collapsed and filtered. For each sample, productive Simpson clonality was calculated as the square root of Simpson's diversity index over productive rearrangements. The source is immuneACCESS, and TCRdb retained only in-frame sequences with V and J called. Part of the clones is not carried over; for the studies checked, unresolved V genes explain less than half of this, and the remainder is unexplained. V, J and clone size reflect that table, while D and trimming were determined from the DNA. This sample is represented by about 160,000 clones; less than 90% of them were singletons. The leading ten clones occupy about 4.4% of the sample.

On this clone: The target of this receptor is not known. Base qualities are not at hand, and no much larger clone is one base apart.

This sequence uses TRBV6-6 and TRBJ2-3, with TRBD2 matching 8 junction bases. The sequencing input was PBMCs or T cells enriched from blood (not recorded which). The TCR comes from a woman aged 45-60 years who had recovered from COVID-19. The nucleotide sequence reads as follows: TGTGCCAGCAGTCACGGACTAGCTGGGGATACGCAGTATTTT. It specifies CASSHGLAGDTQYF.